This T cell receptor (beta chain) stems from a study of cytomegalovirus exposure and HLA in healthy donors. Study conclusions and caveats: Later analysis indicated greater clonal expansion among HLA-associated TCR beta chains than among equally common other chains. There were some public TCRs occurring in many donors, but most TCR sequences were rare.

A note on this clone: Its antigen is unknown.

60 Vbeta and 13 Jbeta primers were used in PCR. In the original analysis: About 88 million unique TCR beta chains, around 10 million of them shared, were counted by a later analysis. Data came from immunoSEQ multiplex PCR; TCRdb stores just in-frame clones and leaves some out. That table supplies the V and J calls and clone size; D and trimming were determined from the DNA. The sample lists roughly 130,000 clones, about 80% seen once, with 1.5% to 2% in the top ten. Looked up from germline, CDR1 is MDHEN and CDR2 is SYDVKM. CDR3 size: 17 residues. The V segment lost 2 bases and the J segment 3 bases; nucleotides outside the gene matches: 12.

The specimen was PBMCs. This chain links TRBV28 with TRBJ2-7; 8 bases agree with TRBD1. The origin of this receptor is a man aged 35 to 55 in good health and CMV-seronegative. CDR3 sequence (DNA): TGTGCCAGCAGTTTAGGACAGGGTAAACTCCACCTCTACGAGCAGTACTTC. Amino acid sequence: CASSLGQGKLHLYEQYF.